This note documents a single T cell receptor (beta chain) sequence. Its antigen is unidentified. These data originate in a study of CD8+CD57+ T cells in acquired aplastic anemia. Study context: Recorded DNA amounts for sorted CD4+ and CD8+ cells had an average of 3.2 ug.

The study, taken as a whole, reports: Patients and controls had CD8+ Simpson's diversity values that were not significantly distinct. Shared by patients and controls, approximately 29 CD8+ CDR3s were abundant in patients.

The use of genomic DNA as template underpinned the TCR beta VDJ and CDR3 profiling. TCRdb re-called the reads with MiXCR, one entry per CDR3 protein. Of around 170,000 distinct CDR3 sequences in the sample, roughly half were seen once. The CDR3 is made up of 14 amino acids. The germline V gene has CDR1 MGHDK and CDR2 SYGVNS. V gave up 6 bases and J gave up 6 bases, with 15 bases separating them. The sequenced sample consisted of sorted CD4+, CD8+, or CD8+CD57+ T cells (not recorded which) from PBMCs. This clonotype originated in a human donor in good health. The chain employs TRBV25-1 and TRBJ2-1, with D maybe TRBD1 (6 bases). The CDR3 protein is CASSSYQGGNEQFF. The CDR3 bases are TGTGCCAGCAGCTCCTATCAAGGGGGCAATGAGCAGTTCTTC. The full variable domain, rest sourced from reference TRBV25-1 and TRBJ2-1, is EADIYQTPRYLVIGTGKKITLECSQTMGHDKMYWYQQDPGMELHLIHYSYGVNSTEKGDLSSESTVSRIRTEHFPLTLESARPSHTSQYLCASSSYQGGNEQFFGPGTRLTVL.